The present T cell receptor beta chain was sequenced within a study of shared clonotypes between healthy human individuals. The wider study: CD4 naive cells filled three plates per donor, CD4 memory three, CD8 naive two and CD8 memory one.

The table came from immunoSEQ multiplex PCR; TCRdb's copy has only in-frame clones and leaves some out. The sample consists of more than 2,000,000 clones, around 90% of them appearing once. The table lists this clone with a few counts. What it recognizes is unknown. Germline V lookup: CDR1 KGHSH, CDR2 LQKENI. The CDR3 covers 13 residues. The ends were cut back, 3 bases at V and 16 bases at J, with 18 bases in the middle. Study-wide results and limits: Larger richness was generally estimated for naive than memory subsets. There were few donors, and this limited the genetic and exposure-history diversity represented. With four donors compared, about 5% of naive CD4 clonotypes were shared.

This TCR was sampled from a man younger than 35 in good health. The source material was naive CD4+ T cells sorted from blood. The subset was: CD45RA+ positively selected. V is TRBV18 and J is TRBJ1-4; weak D call: TRBD1 (5 bases). In nucleotides, the CDR3 is TGTGCCAGCTCACCGAACAATCCAGGGCTAGAGTTTTTT. Residues: CASSPNNPGLEFF.